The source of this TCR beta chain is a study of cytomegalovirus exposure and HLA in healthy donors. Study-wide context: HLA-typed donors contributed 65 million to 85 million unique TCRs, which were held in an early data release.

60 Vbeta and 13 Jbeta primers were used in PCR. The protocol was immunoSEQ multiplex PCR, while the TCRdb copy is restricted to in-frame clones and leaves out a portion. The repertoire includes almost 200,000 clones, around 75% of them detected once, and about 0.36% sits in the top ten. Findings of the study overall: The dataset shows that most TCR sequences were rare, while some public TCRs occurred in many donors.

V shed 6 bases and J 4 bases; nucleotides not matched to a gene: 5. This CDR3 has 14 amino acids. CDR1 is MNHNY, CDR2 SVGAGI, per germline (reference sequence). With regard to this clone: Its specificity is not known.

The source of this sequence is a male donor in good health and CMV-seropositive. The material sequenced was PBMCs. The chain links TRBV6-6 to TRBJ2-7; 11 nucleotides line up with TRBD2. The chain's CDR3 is CASRPGLAVYEQYF. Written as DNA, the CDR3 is TGTGCCAGCAGACCGGGACTAGCGGTATACGAGCAGTACTTC.